This TCR beta chain was identified in a study of early T cells in non-severe SARS-CoV-2 infection. Study summary: It was bulk RNA from unsorted whole blood that was sequenced, and the chains were unpaired.

TCRdb re-analysed the 5' RACE reads in MiXCR, keeping a single row per CDR3 protein. The data contain 69,000 or so distinct CDR3 sequences, roughly a tenth of them singletons. This clonotype has only a few counts. CDR3 size: 17 residues. Per germline, CDR1 LGHNA and CDR2 YNFKEQ. Trimming left V 4 bases short and J 8 bases short, with 24 bases between. Sequences were obtained from whole blood. This receptor was obtained from an adult who was a healthcare worker with PCR-confirmed SARS-CoV-2 infection or an uninfected control (not recorded which). The gene calls are TRBV4-2 and TRBJ2-1; D assignment may be TRBD1 or TRBD2 (5 bases each). The CDR3 loop is CASSPGTVFSSGDEQFF. The CDR3, as DNA: TGTGCCAGCAGCCCCGGGACGGTGTTCTCCTCCGGGGATGAGCAGTTCTTC.